What follows describes a single T cell receptor (beta chain). Its antigen is not identified. For every subset, genomic DNA was evenly distributed across several immunoSEQ plates. The repertoire was sequenced with immunoSEQ multiplex PCR; TCRdb's copy has only in-frame clones and lacks some. This sample has around 1.9 million clones, with around 95% found just once. This entry is derived from a study of shared clonotypes between healthy human individuals. CD45RO-negative cells were positively selected for CCR7, leaving out terminally differentiated effector memory CD45RA+ cells. Donors comprised healthy HIV-negative adults lacking recent acute infections or vaccinations. The CDR3 runs to 13 residues. Germline V gives CDR1 MDHEN, CDR2 SYDVKM. The ends lost 6 bases at V and 9 bases at J; junction bases unmatched: 8. Study-level points and caveats: Of the naive CD4 clonotypes, approximately 5% were shared across a handful of donors.

The chain combines TRBV28 with TRBJ2-1; TRBD2 agrees at 7 bases. The source of this sequence is a man between 18 and 35 years old in good health. Some clones in this sample may be carry-over from other donors' samples. Sequencing was performed on naive CD8+ T cells from PBMCs. Here the CDR3 reads CASSLVGGGEQFF. As DNA, the CDR3 is TGTGCCAGCAGCCTGGTTGGCGGGGGTGAGCAGTTCTTC.